The 13 T cell receptor beta chains given below trace back to one sample, sequenced in a study of shared clonotypes between healthy human individuals. Here immunoSEQ multiplex PCR was the method, and the copy in TCRdb shows in-frame clones only, minus some. Of about 2.1 million clones in the sample, around 93% were seen once. Naive-designated CD8 cells lacked CD45RO, were positively enriched for CCR7, and omitted terminally differentiated effector memory CD45RA+ cells. Material for sequencing was naive CD8+ T cells from PBMCs. The receptors here all came from a man aged 18 to 30 in good health. Some clones in this sample may be carry-over from other donors' samples.

The J gene is TRBJ2-7, the V gene TRBV28, with D unclear. Trimming took 2 bases from V and 4 from J, leaving 15 bases between them. Germline V gene sequence: CDR1 MDHEN, CDR2 SYDVKM. CDR3 length: 15 residues. The CDR3 nucleotides read TGTGCCAGCAGTTTAGATGTATCTCCTGGGTACGAGCAGTACTTC. As protein: CASSLDVSPGYEQYF.

The chain has TRBV5-3 and TRBJ2-7; TRBD1 is a possible D gene (6 bases). TRBV5-3 carries the ORF label, with uncertain function. The CDR3 loop spans 14 amino acids. V lost 0 bases, J lost 3 bases, and 10 bases lay in between. The CDR3 nucleotides are TGTGCCAGAAGCTTGGAGGGACAAAGCTACGAGCAGTACTTC. This translates into CARSLEGQSYEQYF.

V is TRBV4-3 and J is TRBJ2-3; TRBD1 agrees at 8 bases. The CDR3 extends over 15 amino acids. In germline, CDR1 is LGHNA, CDR2 YSLEER. J was trimmed by 2 bases and V by 2 bases; bases with no gene match: 3. The CDR3 nucleotides are TGCGCCAGCAGCCAACTGACAGGGGTCACAGATACGCAGTATTTT. Its protein product is CASSQLTGVTDTQYF.

This chain uses TRBV28 with TRBJ2-2; 7 nucleotides match TRBD1. The CDR3 spans 14 residues. Germline V gene lookup returns CDR1 MDHEN and CDR2 SYDVKM. V dropped 5 bases and J dropped 7; count of bases not matched to a gene: 7. CDR3 protein: CASSRTGDNGELFF. The CDR3 DNA reads as TGTGCCAGCAGTCGCACAGGGGATAACGGGGAGCTGTTTTTT.

About this clone itself: Here the CDR3 omits its conserved ending phenylalanine or tryptophan, so a read error is the likely source. The chain is built from TRBV5-1 and TRBJ1-1, with D possibly TRBD1 on 5 matching bases. CDR3 length: 15 residues. V lost 0 bases and J 1 base, leaving 10 bases between the germline ends. Germline V gives CDR1 SGHRS, CDR2 YFSETQ. The CDR3 spells CASSLARGANTEAFS. The CDR3 nucleotides are TGCGCCAGCAGCTTGGCTCGCGGGGCGAACACTGAAGCTTTCTCT.

The chain carries TRBV6-5 and TRBJ2-7, with 7 bases lining up with TRBD2. The V segment lost 8 bases and the J segment 2 bases; nucleotides outside the gene matches: 9. The CDR3 contains 14 residues. Looked up from germline, CDR1 is MNHEY and CDR2 is SVGAGI. This CDR3 is CASAGLADPYEQYF. CDR3 DNA sequence: TGTGCCAGCGCGGGGCTAGCGGATCCCTACGAGCAGTACTTC.

The V gene is TRBV5-1, the J gene TRBJ1-1, with 8 bases identical to TRBD1. Trimming cost V 0 bases and J 1 base; bases outside gene matches: 8. This CDR3 is built from 17 residues. The germline V gene encodes CDR1 SGHRS and CDR2 YFSETQ. CDR3: CASSLAQGTGGNTEAFF. DNA for the CDR3: TGCGCCAGCAGCTTGGCCCAGGGGACAGGAGGGAACACTGAAGCTTTCTTT.

This clone appeared a few times. V and J are TRBV4-3 and TRBJ2-7, with D unresolved. V lost 4 bases, J lost 0 bases, and 13 bases lay in between. This CDR3 contains 15 residues. The germline CDR1 and CDR2 sequences are LGHNA and YSLEER. DNA for the CDR3: TGCGCCAGCAGCCCCAACAGAGGTTTCTCCTACGAGCAGTACTTC. Encoded protein: CASSPNRGFSYEQYF.

This clone was found a few times. The chain uses TRBV28 and TRBJ2-7; the D gene is possibly TRBD2 (5 bases). Germline assignment: CDR1 MDHEN and CDR2 SYDVKM. The V end was cut by 8 bases, the J end by 4 bases, with 9 bases between. The length of the CDR3 is 11 residues. The chain's CDR3 is CASSRRYEQYF. DNA of the CDR3: TGTGCCAGCTCTAGGAGGTACGAGCAGTACTTC.

This chain joins TRBV15 and TRBJ2-1; no clear D gene. The V gene lost 8 bases and the J gene lost 0 bases, with 8 bases spanning the gap. Germline CDR1 and CDR2: LNHNV and YYDKDF (reference sequence). The CDR3 length is 13 residues. The CDR3 sequence: CATAGSSYNEQFF. CDR3 DNA sequence: TGTGCCACCGCCGGCAGCTCCTACAATGAGCAGTTCTTC.

The chain links TRBV5-5 to TRBJ1-4; weak D call: TRBD1 (5 bases). This CDR3 comprises 14 residues. CDR1 SGHKS and CDR2 YYEKEE come from the germline V gene (reference sequence). Trimming took off 2 bases at V and 10 bases at J, with 15 bases between the two ends. CDR3 nucleotide sequence: TGTGCCAGCAGCTTAGAGGGGTTGAGGGGAAAACTGTTTTTT. This sequence encodes CASSLEGLRGKLFF.

V is TRBV7-8 and J is TRBJ2-3; D is uncertain. The ends were cut back, 2 bases at V and 2 bases at J, with 5 bases in the middle. From germline, CDR1 is SGHVS and CDR2 FQNEAQ. The CDR3 extends over 13 amino acids. The CDR3 is CASSLSPTDTQYF. CDR3 sequence (DNA): TGTGCCAGCAGCTTATCGCCCACAGATACGCAGTATTTT.

The chain links TRBV5-1 to TRBJ2-1; D may be TRBD1 (5 bases). With 2 bases removed from V and 9 bases from J, the gap between germline ends came to 12 bases. In germline, CDR1 is SGHRS, CDR2 YFSETQ. The CDR3 has 13 residues. CDR3 DNA: TGCGCCAGCAGCTTCCAGGGTTTCAGTGAGCAGTTCTTC. Translated: CASSFQGFSEQFF. The full variable domain, rest sourced from reference TRBV5-1 and TRBJ2-1, is KAGVTQTPRYLIKTRGQQVTLSCSPISGHRSVSWYQQTPGQGLQFLFEYFSETQRNKGNFPGRFSGRQFSNSRSEMNVSTLELGDSALYLCASSFQGFSEQFFGPGTRLTVL.